A single sample is the source of the 4 T cell receptor beta chains below, sequenced in a study of blood T cell repertoires in COVID-19. TCRdb keeps only in-frame clones here, not all; method: immunoSEQ multiplex PCR. The sample carries a few hundred thousand clones, around 89% recorded once. Sequenced material: PBMCs or T cells enriched from blood (not recorded which). The source of these receptors is a young man who had recovered from COVID-19.

This clone was seen only once. The chain uses TRBV28 and TRBJ1-5; TRBD1 aligns across 10 bases. The germline gives CDR1 MDHEN, CDR2 SYDVKM. The CDR3 contains 14 residues. Trimming took 5 bases from V and 7 from J; bases not matched to a gene: 5. CDR3 sequence reads: CASSDRGRGQPQHF. Here the CDR3 DNA reads TGTGCCAGCAGTGACAGGGGGCGCGGCCAGCCCCAGCATTTT.

The gene calls are TRBV7-2 and TRBJ2-2; the match to TRBD1 covers 7 bases. This CDR3 contains 16 residues. Germline values: CDR1 SGHTA, CDR2 FQGNSA. V gave up 5 bases and J gave up 7 bases; unmatched junction bases: 13. CDR3 region: CASSPTGTASVGELFF. In nucleotides, the CDR3 is TGTGCCAGCAGCCCGACAGGGACGGCTAGTGTCGGGGAGCTGTTTTTT.

The chain links TRBV5-1 to TRBJ1-6, with 8 bases fitting TRBD1. Germline trimming cut 5 bases from V and 1 base from J; bases unmatched to any gene: 5. This CDR3 spans 16 amino acids. Germline CDR1 and CDR2: SGHRS and YFSETQ. This CDR3 reads CASRQGALSYNSPLHF. CDR3 nucleotide sequence: TGCGCCAGCAGGCAGGGGGCCCTATCCTATAATTCACCCCTCCACTTT.

This chain links TRBV30 with TRBJ1-2; 7 nucleotides match TRBD1. The junction had 4 bases not matched to a gene; V was cut back by 1 base and J by 8 bases. The CDR3 runs 12 residues. The germline gives CDR1 GTSNPN, CDR2 SVGIG (reference sequence). The CDR3 DNA sequence: TGTGCCTGGAGTGACAGGGGTGGCGGCTACACCTTC. Translating gives CAWSDRGGGYTF.